The 27 T cell receptor beta chains listed next were all sequenced from one sample in a study of T cell repertoires in aging, cancer and after chemotherapy. The template was genomic DNA from peripheral blood, not RNA. A mixed TRB-A/B primer pool amplified rearranged TRB by multiplex touch-down PCR. TCRdb ran MiXCR on the multiplex PCR reads and lists one entry per CDR3 protein. The profile covers around 5,600 distinct CDR3 sequences, with approximately 30% appearing a single time and 25% to 40% taken by the ten largest. The source material was blood. All receptors come from a human donor with a solid tumor.

V usage is TRBV11-1 and J usage is TRBJ2-1; 12 bases are a match to TRBD2. This CDR3 region has 17 residues. J was trimmed by 3 bases and V by 0 bases; bases with no gene match: 3. Per the germline V gene, CDR1 is SGHAT and CDR2 is FQDESV (reference sequence). CDR3 nucleotide sequence: TGTGCCAGCAGCTTAGCGCTACTAGCGGGAGGCTACAATGAGCAGTTCTTC. It codes for CASSLALLAGGYNEQFF.

This CDR3 reads CASRPQTGGYEQYF. The CDR3, as DNA: TGTGCCAGCAGGCCTCAGACAGGGGGCTACGAGCAGTACTTC. The gene calls are TRBV6-5 and TRBJ2-7; 9 bases match TRBD1. This CDR3 is 14 amino acids long. The junction had 6 bases not matched to a gene; V was cut back by 6 bases and J by 3 bases. Germline assignment: CDR1 MNHEY and CDR2 SVGAGI.

This clonotype turned up a few times. The chain carries TRBV5-8 and TRBJ1-1; no firm D call. Trimming removed 4 bases at V and 7 bases at J, with 11 bases between. This CDR3 comprises 12 residues. The germline CDR1 and CDR2 sequences are SGHTS and YDEGEE. The CDR3 DNA follows: TGTGCCAGCAGCCGCCCCACTGGTGAAGCTTTCTTT. Translated: CASSRPTGEAFF.

The chain links TRBV6-2 or TRBV6-3 to TRBJ1-5, with a possible D match to TRBD1 (5 bases). The V end was cut by 0 bases, the J end by 4 bases, with 19 bases between. Germline assignment: CDR1 MNHEY and CDR2 SVGEGT. The CDR3 is 18 amino acids. Here the CDR3 DNA reads TGTGCCAGCAGTTACTCGAGCCCGGGACTCTGGAGAAATCAGCCCCAGCATTTT. Translating gives CASSYSSPGLWRNQPQHF.

V is TRBV27 and J is TRBJ2-3, with TRBD2 matching 12 bases. Germline V gives CDR1 MNHEY, CDR2 SMNVEV (reference sequence). V trimming: 2 bases; J trimming: 0 bases; junction bases outside the gene matches: 3. This CDR3 contains 17 residues. The CDR3 region is CASSLLGTSGSTDTQYF. In DNA, the CDR3 is TGTGCCAGCAGTTTACTGGGGACTAGCGGGAGCACAGATACGCAGTATTTT.

This chain uses TRBV21-1 with TRBJ2-4. TRBV21-1 is a documented pseudogene. The CDR3 loop spans 20 amino acids. The CDR3 region has the DNA TGTGCCAGCAGCAAAGTAAGGTGGAAAGCTTGTACAGCGGCCAAAAACATTCAGTACTTC. Its protein product is CASSKVRWKACTAAKNIQYF.

There are a few counts of this clonotype. The chain is built from TRBV12-3 or TRBV12-4 and TRBJ1-6; D gene uncertain. This CDR3 has 14 amino acids. V was trimmed by 2 bases and J by 10 bases, leaving 12 bases between them. As DNA, the CDR3 is TGTGCCAGCAGTTTAATAGCGGGGAAATCACCCCTCCACTTT. It is translated as CASSLIAGKSPLHF.

This clonotype was observed a handful of times. This sequence joins TRBV5-5 and TRBJ1-5; D is possibly TRBD1 (6 bases). With 4 bases removed from V and 0 bases from J, the gap between germline ends came to 11 bases. The CDR3 extends over 15 amino acids. The germline V gene encodes CDR1 SGHKS and CDR2 YYEKEE (reference sequence). The CDR3 DNA follows: TGTGCCAGCAGCCTTCGGGACATTAGCAATCAGCCCCAGCATTTT. Protein product: CASSLRDISNQPQHF.

The rearrangement links TRBV5-1 to TRBJ1-3, with D maybe TRBD1 (5 bases). Trimming left V 0 bases short and J 8 bases short, with 15 bases between. This CDR3 has 15 residues. Germline values: CDR1 SGHRS, CDR2 YFSETQ. For the CDR3, the DNA is TGCGCCAGCAGCTTGGAACGCACCGGGGGAGACACCATATATTTT. Its protein is CASSLERTGGDTIYF.

This sequence joins TRBV4-3 and TRBJ1-5, with 7 bases lining up with TRBD1. The CDR3 extends over 16 amino acids. CDR1 is LGHNA, CDR2 YSLEER, per germline. Unmatched junction bases numbered 4, after V lost 1 base and J lost 1 base. The CDR3 here is CASSQVRQGSNQPQHF. The CDR3 DNA is TGCGCCAGCAGCCAAGTGAGACAGGGAAGCAATCAGCCCCAGCATTTT.

This clonotype is categorized as medium-sized (0.01 to 0.1%). The rearrangement uses TRBV6-5 and TRBJ1-6; D unresolved. CDR1 and CDR2 (germline): MNHEY, SVGAGI. V dropped 6 bases and J dropped 8 bases, with 14 bases sitting between them. This CDR3 contains 14 residues. CDR3 in amino acids: CASSPRGADSPLHF. CDR3 coding DNA: TGTGCCAGCAGCCCCCGTGGCGCGGATTCACCCCTCCACTTT.

V usage is TRBV27 and J usage is TRBJ2-4, with 8 nucleotides matching TRBD2. Germline V CDR1 and CDR2: MNHEY, SMNVEV (reference sequence). Trimming at V came to 5 bases and at J to 8 bases, leaving 11 bases not matched to a gene. The CDR3 sequence is 15 residues long. The CDR3 coding sequence is TGTGCCAGCAGTCCAGGGACTAGTAGGTTAGACATTCAGTACTTC. It specifies CASSPGTSRLDIQYF.

The J gene is TRBJ2-2, the V gene TRBV27, with TRBD2 matching over 7 bases. The V and J ends lost 6 bases and 0 bases, in that order; junction bases with no gene match: 13. The CDR3 totals 18 residues. In germline, CDR1 is MNHEY, CDR2 SMNVEV (reference sequence). CDR3 loop: CASSRGLAEFANTGELFF. The CDR3 DNA is TGTGCCAGCAGCAGAGGGCTAGCGGAATTCGCGAACACCGGGGAGCTGTTTTTT.

The genes are TRBV5-1 and TRBJ2-2; the D gene could be TRBD1 or TRBD2 (5 bases each). The germline gives CDR1 SGHRS, CDR2 YFSETQ. The CDR3 sequence is 17 residues long. Trimming pared 0 bases from V and 5 bases from J, leaving 17 bases between. The CDR3 protein is CASSLVGAGEGTGELFF. DNA of the CDR3: TGCGCCAGCAGCTTGGTTGGGGCCGGCGAGGGGACCGGGGAGCTGTTTTTT.

This clonotype was found once. Its ends do not fully match the called genes, so a read error is possible. This sequence joins TRBV29-1 and TRBJ2-7, with 9 bases that match TRBD2. CDR1 is SQVTM, CDR2 ANQGSEA, per germline. This CDR3 comprises 14 residues. CDR3 in amino acids: CSVADAGGPYDQYF. CDR3 sequence (DNA): TGCAGCGTTGCGGATGCGGGAGGGCCCTACGATCAGTACTTC.

The V and J genes are TRBV7-2 and TRBJ1-5; no reliable D call. The CDR3 spans 14 residues. From germline, CDR1 is SGHTA and CDR2 FQGNSA. The germline V and J ends were trimmed by 1 base and 3 bases, with 7 bases remaining between them. The CDR3 nucleotides are TGTGCCAGCAGCTTAGACGGATCCAATCAGCCCCAGCATTTT. Protein product: CASSLDGSNQPQHF.

This clonotype was seen more than once but under ten times. V usage is TRBV19 and J usage is TRBJ2-4, with a tentative D call TRBD2 (5 bases). Germline V gene lookup returns CDR1 LNHDA and CDR2 SQIVND (reference sequence). The CDR3 runs 19 residues. Trimming took 0 bases from V and 5 from J, leaving 23 bases between them. This CDR3 is CASSIDLGLTASPENIQYF. CDR3 DNA: TGTGCCAGTAGTATAGATTTAGGATTGACGGCTAGCCCTGAAAACATTCAGTACTTC.

This sequence joins TRBV29-1 and TRBJ2-7; unclear D gene. CDR3 length: 12 residues. Germline CDR1 is SQVTM and CDR2 is ANQGSEA. The V end lost 8 bases, the J end lost 0 bases, and 11 bases lay between the germline ends. The CDR3 region has the DNA TGCAGCCCCCACGAGGTCTCCTACGAGCAGTACTTC. The encoded protein is CSPHEVSYEQYF.

This sequence joins TRBV12-3 or TRBV12-4 and TRBJ2-1, with 11 positions matching TRBD2. V shed 2 bases, J shed 4 bases, and the junction held 1 base outside the gene matches. The CDR3 consists of 15 residues. The CDR3 region has the DNA TGTGCCAGCAGTTTACTAGCGGGAGGATACAATGAGCAGTTCTTC. This codes for CASSLLAGGYNEQFF.

With respect to this clonotype: A read error may be the cause here, since a much bigger clone is one base away. The chain joins TRBV30 to TRBJ2-4; D unclear. The J call may not be correct, given that the DNA end is closer to TRBJ2-7. Germline CDR1 and CDR2: GTSNPN and SVGIG (reference sequence). The CDR3 spans 12 residues. CDR3 coding DNA: TGTGCCTGGAGCTGTTTCTCCTACGAGCAGTACTTC. It specifies CAWSCFSYEQYF.

The rearrangement joins TRBV7-2 to TRBJ2-1; TRBD2 agrees at 8 bases. The CDR3 is made up of 15 amino acids. Germline CDR1 and CDR2: SGHTA and FQGNSA. V shed 0 bases and J 3 bases; nucleotides not matched to a gene: 1. CDR3 region: CASSLAAGDYNEQFF. In DNA, the CDR3 is TGTGCCAGCAGCTTAGCAGCGGGAGACTACAATGAGCAGTTCTTC.

This clonotype is medium-sized in the sample. This chain links TRBV18 with TRBJ2-3, with a weak D call TRBD2 (6 bases). The CDR3 consists of 14 residues. Germline V lookup: CDR1 KGHSH, CDR2 LQKENI. The V gene lost 3 bases and the J gene lost 0 bases, with 7 bases spanning the gap. CDR3 sequence: CASSPRDSTDTQYF. Written as DNA, the CDR3 is TGTGCCAGCTCACCGCGGGACAGCACAGATACGCAGTATTTT.

This chain links TRBV4-3 with TRBJ2-2; TRBD2 matches at 7 bases. The CDR3 contains 15 residues. V lost 0 bases to trimming and J lost 6 bases; unmatched junction nucleotides: 4. From germline, CDR1 is LGHNA and CDR2 YSLEER. CDR3 in amino acids: CASSQDSGGPGELFF. In DNA form, the CDR3 reads TGCGCCAGCAGCCAAGATTCGGGGGGTCCCGGGGAGCTGTTTTTT.

This clonotype is medium-sized (0.01 to 0.1%). The chain employs TRBV19 and TRBJ2-1; the match to TRBD2 covers 8 bases. Trimming at V came to 1 base and at J to 1 base, leaving 3 bases not matched to a gene. Germline V gene sequence: CDR1 LNHDA, CDR2 SQIVND (reference sequence). The CDR3 has 16 amino acids. DNA for the CDR3: TGTGCCAGTAGTATAGCAGCGGGAGCGTCCTACAATGAGCAGTTCTTC. Amino acids: CASSIAAGASYNEQFF.

The rearrangement uses TRBV6-2 or TRBV6-3 and TRBJ2-7; D not certain. Germline CDR1 reads MNHEY; CDR2 reads SVGEGT. This CDR3 contains 14 residues. The V gene lost 0 bases and the J gene lost 2 bases, with 8 bases spanning the gap. The CDR3 region has the DNA TGTGCCAGCAGTTACTCGTCCGGCACCTACGAGCAGTACTTC. As protein: CASSYSSGTYEQYF.

This clonotype is termed medium-sized. The chain couples TRBV6-5 to TRBJ2-1; no clear D gene. Looked up from germline, CDR1 is MNHEY and CDR2 is SVGAGI. The V gene lost 5 bases and the J gene lost 8 bases, with 7 bases spanning the gap. The CDR3 runs 11 residues. This CDR3 reads CASSRGHEQFF. The CDR3 DNA reads as TGTGCCAGCAGTCGCGGACATGAGCAGTTCTTC.

This clonotype was detected only a few times. One end of the junction fails to match germline, which may point to a read error. The rearrangement joins TRBV5-5 to TRBJ2-5, with 8 bases lining up with TRBD1. Germline CDR1 reads SGHKS; CDR2 reads YYEKEE (reference sequence). The CDR3 has 13 residues. This CDR3 is CASRGPDGETQYF. The CDR3 DNA reads TGCGCCAGCAGGGGGCCCGATGGGGAGACCCAGTACTTC.